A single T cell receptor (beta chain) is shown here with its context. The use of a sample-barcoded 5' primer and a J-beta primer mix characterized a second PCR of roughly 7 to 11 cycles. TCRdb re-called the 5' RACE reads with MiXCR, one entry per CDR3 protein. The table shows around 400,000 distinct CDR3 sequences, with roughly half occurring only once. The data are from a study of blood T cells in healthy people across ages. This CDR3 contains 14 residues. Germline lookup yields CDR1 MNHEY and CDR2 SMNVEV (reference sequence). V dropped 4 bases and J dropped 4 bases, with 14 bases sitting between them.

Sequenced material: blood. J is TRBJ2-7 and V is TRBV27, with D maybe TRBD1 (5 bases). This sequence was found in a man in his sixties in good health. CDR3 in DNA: TGTGCCAGCAGTTCACGGACACCGATATACGAGCAGTACTTC. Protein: CASSSRTPIYEQYF.